The entry that follows covers one T cell receptor (beta chain) sequence. The specificity of this receptor is unknown. There are no base qualities to consult, and no much larger clone falls within one base. This sample stems from a study of blood T cells in healthy people across ages (dated by TCRdb to between 2014 and 2017). Notes on the research overall: Template switching captured roughly one uniquely barcoded TCR beta cDNA molecule per two T cells in model experiments. To track age-related changes in TCR beta repertoire diversity, the study relied on deep sequencing normalized with unique cDNA molecular identifiers. The donors were split into four age groups: young (average roughly 15 years), middle-aged (39), aged (roughly 65) and long-lived (about 82). Donors of different ages were randomly distributed across sequencing lanes to avoid experimental bias. Two additional independent replicas of 1 million unique cDNA reads from the same blood draw were analyzed for two donors (one aged 18 to 30 and one aged 80 or older). The investigation overall reported the following: Compared with the aged group, the long-lived group had more naive CD4+ T cells, fewer expanded clones and increased TCR diversity, suggesting age selection. Estimates of total diversity based on one million sequenced T cells were considered lower bounds and underestimates. Bulk unsorted PBMC profiling prevented conclusive comparison of naive and antigen-experienced compartments. The CMV infection status of donors was not known, potentially confounding age-related changes in expanded clonotypes. Observed TCR beta diversity per million T cells fell roughly linearly with age, and a significant reduction was already apparent by age roughly 40. A strong correlation was found between observed TCR beta diversity and the percentage of naive T cells measured by flow cytometry.

The germline V gene sets CDR1 to MGHDK and CDR2 to SYGVNS. The cysteine opens and the phenylalanine closes a CDR3 of 16 amino acids. Only the CDR3 DNA is retained, 48 bases long and in frame from the first base. V and J are truncated by 4 bases and 3 bases respectively, leaving an intervening sequence of 19 bases. The library was generated by 5' RACE. TCRdb lists the instrument as Illumina HiSeq 2500. A second PCR of roughly 7 to 11 cycles was performed with a sample-barcoded 5' primer and a J-beta primer mix. A unique molecular identifier was introduced onto each TCR beta cDNA molecule by a template-switch 5' adaptor carrying 12 random nucleotides. Each sample yielded at least 2.5 million CDR3-containing paired-end reads. All of the RNA was converted into first-strand cDNA using the Mint cDNA synthesis kit, with a TRBC-specific oligonucleotide serving as the primer. Following uracil-DNA glycosylase treatment, all cDNA underwent a first 18-cycle PCR with the universal primers M1SS and BC2_uni_R. Under the source paper's analysis protocol: For normalization, 1 million high-quality reads, each with a distinct molecular identifier, were randomly selected from each sample. Instead of being binned into consensus sequences, reads that shared molecular identifiers were thrown out. MiTCR, set to a Q25 quality threshold and the strictest error-elimination algorithm, was used for CDR3 identification, clonotype clustering and error correction. Lower-bound total TCR beta diversity was estimated with a nonparametric unseen species model using Euler transformation. Using fastp trimming at Q25 and MiXCR clonotype assembly, TCRdb reanalyzed the public sequencing data and kept in-frame beta chains. Rows merge per CDR3 protein into single entries with the most common DNA and genes. TCRdb assigned the V and J calls; the authors' analysis was not used. Present in this sample are more than 700,000 distinct CDR3 sequences, 40% to 65% of which were seen just once. Approximately 41% of the sample belongs to the ten largest clones.

Systemically healthy Caucasian individuals from Russia, some 36 in total and aged roughly 6 to 95 years, were included as donors. Around 9.9 milliliters of peripheral blood were collected from each donor into EDTA-treated Vacutainer tubes. Ficoll-Paque density-gradient centrifugation was used to isolate PBMCs, with at least 7 million obtained per sample. Total RNA was extracted from PBMCs with Trizol reagent, with at least 6 micrograms obtained per sample. For every donor, an aliquot of PBMCs went through flow cytometry to measure the percentages of naive CD45RAhigh/CD27high T cells. Material for sequencing was blood. The chain employs TRBV25-1 and TRBJ2-7; TRBD1 is possibly the D segment (6 matching bases). The clonotype comes from a man of 80 years or more in good health. The CDR3 protein sequence reads: CASSGPGHLLGYEQYF. Read as DNA, the sequence is TGTGCCAGCAGTGGGCCGGGACACCTCTTGGGCTACGAGCAGTACTTC.